The rows below give T cell receptor beta chains drawn from one sample of a study of blood T cell repertoires in COVID-19. The repertoire was sequenced with immunoSEQ multiplex PCR; TCRdb's copy has only in-frame clones and lacks some. The sample has a few hundred thousand clones, 70% to 90% seen once. The specimen was PBMCs or T cells enriched from blood (not recorded which). These TCRs come from a woman younger than 45 who had recovered from COVID-19. Each CDR3 is given with its conserved first and last residue. The D gene is left open where the match is weak. Clone size appears in some rows only: once, few, many, or a class for an expanded clone.

abundance | j_gene | d_gene | v_gene | CDR3aa | CDR3nt
NA | TRBJ1-2 | NA | TRBV7-3 | CASSLKGGQANGYTF | TGTGCCAGCAGCTTAAAGGGAGGCCAGGCTAATGGCTACACCTTC
NA | TRBJ1-2 | TRBD1 | TRBV13 | CASGRQGAFNYGYTF | TGTGCCAGCGGACGACAGGGGGCTTTTAACTATGGCTACACCTTC
NA | TRBJ1-6 | TRBD1 | TRBV5-1 | CASSPTGLDSPLHF | TGCGCCAGCAGCCCGACAGGGTTGGATTCACCCCTCCACTTT
NA | TRBJ1-1 | TRBD1 | TRBV5-1 | CASSLRGQGGGTEAFF | TGCGCCAGCAGCTTGAGAGGACAGGGGGGCGGCACTGAAGCTTTCTTT
NA | TRBJ1-2 | TRBD1 | TRBV14 | CASSQGGQGVSGYTF | TGTGCCAGCAGCCAAGGTGGACAGGGGGTCTCTGGCTACACCTTC
NA | TRBJ1-3 | NA | TRBV2 | CASSGSGNTIYF | TGTGCCAGCAGCGGGTCGGGAAACACCATATATTTT
NA | TRBJ1-1 | NA | TRBV6-6 | CASSYPTGLGAFF | TGTGCCAGCAGTTACCCAACAGGGCTGGGGGCTTTCTTT
once | TRBJ1-6 | NA | TRBV29-1 | CSARVDSRNNSPLHF | TGCAGTGCCAGGGTGGATAGCAGAAATAATTCACCCCTCCACTTT
NA | TRBJ1-2 | TRBD1 | TRBV4-1 | CASSQDGQANYGYTF | TGCGCCAGCAGCCAAGATGGACAGGCTAACTATGGCTACACCTTC
NA | TRBJ2-5 | TRBD2 | TRBV7-8 | CASSLGPGRGAIPETQYF | TGTGCCAGCAGCTTGGGGCCTGGGCGGGGGGCTATCCCGGAGACCCAGTACTTC
NA | TRBJ2-1 | NA | TRBV19 | CASPTGRTHYNEQFF | TGTGCCAGCCCAACAGGGCGGACACACTACAATGAGCAGTTCTTC
few | TRBJ1-2 | NA | TRBV4-1 | CASSQVGPTYGYTF | TGCGCCAGCAGCCAAGTGGGGCCAACCTATGGCTACACCTTC
NA | TRBJ1-1 | TRBD1 | TRBV7-3 | CASSLGQGAQAFF | TGTGCCAGCAGCCTCGGACAGGGAGCCCAAGCTTTCTTT
NA | TRBJ2-5 | NA | TRBV18 | CASSPTQETQYF | TGTGCCAGCTCACCAACTCAAGAGACCCAGTACTTC
NA | TRBJ2-7 | TRBD1 | TRBV7-2 | CASSSIDRAYYEQYF | TGTGCCAGCAGCTCTATAGACAGGGCCTACTACGAGCAGTACTTC
NA | TRBJ1-6 | NA | TRBV6-4 | CASRTKGGTRRDSPLHF | TGTGCCAGCAGAACCAAAGGCGGGACCCGTCGAGATTCACCCCTCCACTTT
once | TRBJ2-1 | NA | TRBV27 | CASSRNSDRLYNEQFF | TGTGCCAGCAGCCGAAATAGCGACCGACTTTACAATGAGCAGTTCTTC
NA | TRBJ1-1 | NA | TRBV4-1 | CASSPGVKAFF | TGCGCCAGCAGCCCAGGGGTAAAAGCTTTCTTT
NA | TRBJ2-5 | NA | TRBV7-3 | CASSFGPGETQYF | NA
NA | TRBJ1-2 | NA | TRBV7-2 | CASSWAGGSNYGYTF | TGTGCCAGCAGCTGGGCGGGAGGGTCTAACTATGGCTACACCTTC
NA | TRBJ1-5 | TRBD1 | TRBV19 | CASSETGGNQPQHF | TGTGCCAGTAGTGAAACAGGGGGTAATCAGCCCCAGCATTTT
NA | TRBJ1-5 | NA | TRBV12-3/TRBV12-4 | CASSSSSDQPQHF | TGTGCCAGCAGTAGTTCCAGTGATCAGCCCCAGCATTTT
NA | TRBJ2-3 | NA | TRBV5-1 | CASSPDGRASTDTQYF | TGCGCCAGCAGCCCAGATGGGCGAGCTAGCACAGATACGCAGTATTTT
NA | TRBJ1-1 | TRBD1 | TRBV9 | CASSAEIGQGEAFF | TGTGCCAGCAGCGCTGAAATCGGACAGGGGGAAGCTTTCTTT
NA | TRBJ1-2 | NA | TRBV27 | CASSPTPPNRENNYGYTF | TGTGCCAGCAGTCCCACCCCGCCCAACAGGGAAAATAACTATGGCTACACCTTC
NA | TRBJ2-2 | NA | TRBV21-1 | CASSAWDRGYTGELFF | TGTGCCAGCAGCGCTTGGGACAGGGGTTACACCGGGGAGCTGTTTTTT
NA | TRBJ2-3 | NA | TRBV9 | CASSVAGVRLGDTQYF | TGTGCCAGCAGCGTGGCAGGGGTGCGTCTGGGAGATACGCAGTATTTT
NA | TRBJ2-1 | NA | TRBV13 | CASSLGQALAPYNEQFF | TGTGCCAGCAGCTTAGGACAGGCCCTTGCTCCCTACAATGAGCAGTTCTTC
NA | TRBJ1-4 | TRBD1 | TRBV15 | CATCKGGTGNEKLFF | TGTGCCACCTGCAAGGGTGGGACAGGAAATGAAAAACTGTTTTTT
NA | TRBJ2-1 | TRBD2 | TRBV7-9 | CASSHTLLAEYYNEQFF | TGTGCCAGCAGCCACACCCTACTAGCGGAGTATTACAATGAGCAGTTCTTC
NA | TRBJ1-1 | NA | TRBV9 | CASSVVAAMNTEAFF | TGTGCCAGCAGCGTAGTAGCAGCAATGAACACTGAAGCTTTCTTT
NA | TRBJ2-2 | NA | TRBV7-9 | CASSLGESRPNTGELFF | TGTGCCAGCAGCTTAGGCGAGTCCAGGCCAAACACCGGGGAGCTGTTTTTT
NA | TRBJ2-3 | NA | TRBV21-1 | CASSKAATSGGSDTQYF | TGTGCCAGCAGCAAAGCTGCAACTAGCGGGGGGTCAGATACGCAGTATTTT
once | TRBJ2-1 | NA | TRBV30 | CAWKGRGRDEQFF | TGTGCCTGGAAGGGGAGGGGGAGGGATGAGCAGTTCTTC
once | TRBJ1-1 | NA | TRBV15 | CATSRNQDTEAFF | TGTGCCACCAGCAGAAACCAGGACACTGAAGCTTTCTTT
NA | TRBJ1-5 | NA | TRBV12-3/TRBV12-4 | CASSLSVQPQHF | TGTGCCAGCAGTTTATCAGTCCAGCCCCAGCATTTT
once | TRBJ2-3 | NA | TRBV7-9 | CASADYLDTQYF | TGTGCCAGCGCGGACTATTTGGATACGCAGTATTTT
once | TRBJ2-1 | NA | TRBV5-1 | CASSLGGGYNEQFF | TGCGCCAGCAGCTTGGGAGGGGGATACAATGAGCAGTTCTTC
NA | TRBJ2-4 | NA | TRBV4-1 | CASSPGDIQYF | TGCGCCAGCAGTCCGGGGGACATTCAGTACTTC
NA | TRBJ2-4 | NA | TRBV18 | CASSPPSARSVNIQYF | TGTGCCAGCTCACCACCAAGCGCACGTAGCGTAAACATTCAGTACTTC
NA | TRBJ1-2 | NA | TRBV20-1 | CSASLRVAANYGYTF | TGCAGTGCTAGTCTTCGGGTGGCAGCTAACTATGGCTACACCTTC
NA | TRBJ1-2 | NA | TRBV5-4 | CASSLDRENGYTF | TGTGCCAGCAGCTTGGACAGGGAGAATGGCTACACCTTC
NA | TRBJ1-1 | NA | TRBV9 | CASSPGLVTEAFF | TGTGCCAGCAGCCCCGGACTTGTCACTGAAGCTTTCTTT